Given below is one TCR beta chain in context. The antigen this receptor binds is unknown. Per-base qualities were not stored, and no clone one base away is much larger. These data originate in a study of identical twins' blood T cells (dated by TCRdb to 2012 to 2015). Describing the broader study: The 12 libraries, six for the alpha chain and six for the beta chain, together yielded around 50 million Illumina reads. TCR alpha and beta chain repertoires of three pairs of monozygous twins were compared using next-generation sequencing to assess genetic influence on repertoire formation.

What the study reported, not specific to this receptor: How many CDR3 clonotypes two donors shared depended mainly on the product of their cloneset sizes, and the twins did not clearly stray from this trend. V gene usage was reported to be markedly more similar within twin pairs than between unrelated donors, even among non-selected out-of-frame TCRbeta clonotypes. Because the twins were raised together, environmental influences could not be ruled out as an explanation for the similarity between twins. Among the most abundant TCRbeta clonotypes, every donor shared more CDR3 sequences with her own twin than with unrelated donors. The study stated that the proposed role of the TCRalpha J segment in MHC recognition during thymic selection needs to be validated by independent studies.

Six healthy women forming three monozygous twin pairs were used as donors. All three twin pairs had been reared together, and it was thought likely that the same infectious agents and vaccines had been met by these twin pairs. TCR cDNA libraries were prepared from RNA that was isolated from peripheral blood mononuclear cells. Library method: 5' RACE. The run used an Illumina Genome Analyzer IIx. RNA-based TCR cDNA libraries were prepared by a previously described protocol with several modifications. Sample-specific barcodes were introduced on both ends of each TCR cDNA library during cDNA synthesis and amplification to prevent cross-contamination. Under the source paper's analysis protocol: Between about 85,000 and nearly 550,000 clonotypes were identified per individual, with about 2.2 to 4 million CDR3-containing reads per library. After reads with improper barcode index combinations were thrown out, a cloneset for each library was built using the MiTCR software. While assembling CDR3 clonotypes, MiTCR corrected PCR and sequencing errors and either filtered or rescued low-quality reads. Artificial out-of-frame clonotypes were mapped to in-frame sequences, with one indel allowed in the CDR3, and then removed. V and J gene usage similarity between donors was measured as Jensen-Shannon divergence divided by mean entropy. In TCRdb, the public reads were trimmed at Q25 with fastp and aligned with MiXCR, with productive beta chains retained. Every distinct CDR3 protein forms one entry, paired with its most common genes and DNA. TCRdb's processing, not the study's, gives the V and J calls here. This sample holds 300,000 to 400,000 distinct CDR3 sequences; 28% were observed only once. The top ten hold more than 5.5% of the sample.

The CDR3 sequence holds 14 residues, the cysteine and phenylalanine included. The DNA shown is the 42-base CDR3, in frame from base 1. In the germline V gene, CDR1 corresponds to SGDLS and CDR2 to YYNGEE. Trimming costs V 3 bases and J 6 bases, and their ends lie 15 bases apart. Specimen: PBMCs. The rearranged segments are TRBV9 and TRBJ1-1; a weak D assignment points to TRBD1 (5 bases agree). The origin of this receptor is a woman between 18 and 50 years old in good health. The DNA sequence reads TGTGCCAGCAGCGGTCAGGGAGGTTCGTCTGAAGCTTTCTTT. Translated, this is CASSGQGGSSEAFF.